What follows are 14 T cell receptor beta chains derived from one specimen sequenced in a study of blood T cell repertoires in COVID-19. Repertoires were generated with immunoSEQ multiplex PCR, while TCRdb's copy carries only in-frame clones and drops some. The profile covers fewer than 350,000 clones, with about four fifths appearing a single time and 2.5% to 3% taken by the ten largest. The material sequenced was peripheral blood. These receptors originate from an older woman with active or convalescent COVID-19.

This chain uses TRBV6-2 or TRBV6-3 with TRBJ1-3; TRBD1 agrees at 10 bases. CDR1 MNHEY and CDR2 SVGEGT come from the germline V gene. Trimming removed 2 bases from V and 7 bases from J; junction bases left unmatched: 11. The CDR3 spans 17 residues. The CDR3 protein is CASSYRAGQGIVNTIYF. CDR3 nucleotides: TGTGCCAGCAGTTACAGGGCGGGACAGGGGATAGTGAACACCATATATTTT.

This clone was seen a single time. The chain combines TRBV7-9 with TRBJ2-7; TRBD2 matches 7 bases. The CDR3 totals 13 residues. Trimming at V came to 2 bases and at J to 3 bases, leaving 1 base not matched to a gene. Germline V CDR1 and CDR2: SEHNR, FQNEAQ (reference sequence). The CDR3 bases are TGTGCCAGCAGCTTAACGGGGGGCTACGAGCAGTACTTC. Protein: CASSLTGGYEQYF.

The rearrangement joins TRBV21-1 to TRBJ2-7; TRBD1 is the table's D call, not checked against the DNA. TRBV21-1 is reported as a pseudogene. CDR3 length equals 13 residues. For the CDR3, the DNA is TGTGCCAGCAGCAAAACCTTACATGATCCGCAGTACTTC. Protein product: CASSKTLHDPQYF.

V and J are TRBV20-1 and TRBJ2-7; D perhaps matches TRBD2 (5 bases). In germline, CDR1 is DFQATT, CDR2 SNEGSKA (reference sequence). The CDR3 has 11 amino acids. V was pared by 6 bases and J by 10 bases, with 16 bases between. CDR3 nucleotides: TGCAGTGCCCCTGTACGGGATATACAGTACTTC. Translated: CSAPVRDIQYF.

Points on this clone: The germline gene is not matched at one end of the junction; a read error may be the cause. The chain joins TRBV7-7 to TRBJ2-2; D might be TRBD2 (6 bases). CDR3 length: 16 residues. Germline V lookup: CDR1 SSHAT, CDR2 FNYEAQ (reference sequence). The CDR3 here is CASSLYQEGPTGELFF. The CDR3 DNA reads TGTGCTAGCAGCTTATATCAGGAGGGACCCACCGGGGAGCTGTTTTTT.

The rearrangement joins TRBV15 to TRBJ1-2; 10 bases match TRBD1. The V segment lost 7 bases and the J segment 0 bases; nucleotides outside the gene matches: 5. From germline, CDR1 is LNHNV and CDR2 YYDKDF (reference sequence). The CDR3 covers 15 residues. The CDR3 region is CATNRDRGANYGYTF. The CDR3 nucleotides read TGTGCCACCAATCGGGACAGGGGAGCTAACTATGGCTACACCTTC.

In its sample, this clone was seen once. The J gene is TRBJ2-1, the V gene TRBV7-3; 7 bases line up with TRBD1. Germline V gives CDR1 SGHTA, CDR2 FQGTGA. CDR3 length: 15 residues. V shed 5 bases and J 2 bases; nucleotides not matched to a gene: 6. DNA of the CDR3: TGTGCCAGCAGCGGAACAGGGGACCCCTACAATGAGCAGTTCTTC. Its translation: CASSGTGDPYNEQFF.

This chain connects TRBV5-1 to TRBJ2-3; 8 bases align to TRBD2. Germline assignment: CDR1 SGHRS and CDR2 YFSETQ. CDR3 size: 16 residues. The trim removed 0 bases at V and 2 bases at J, leaving 5 bases unmatched. The CDR3 reads CASSLDGGGTTDTQYF. CDR3 DNA sequence: TGCGCCAGCAGCTTGGATGGCGGGGGGACCACAGATACGCAGTATTTT.

The rearrangement uses TRBV30 and TRBJ1-1; 10 bases are shared with TRBD1. The CDR3 has 14 residues. The V gene end was trimmed by 1 base and the J gene end by 7 bases; junction bases not matched to a gene: 6. Germline-derived CDR1 and CDR2 are GTSNPN and SVGIG (reference sequence). The CDR3 reads CAWSASTGGGEAFF. CDR3 nucleotide sequence: TGTGCCTGGAGTGCTTCGACAGGGGGCGGTGAAGCTTTCTTT.

This rearrangement joins TRBV7-8 to TRBJ1-4; TRBD1 agrees at 9 bases. Germline CDR1 SGHVS, CDR2 FQNEAQ. The trim removed 5 bases at V and 6 bases at J, leaving 7 bases unmatched. The CDR3 spans 15 residues. CDR3 nucleotides: TGTGCCAGCAGCCAGACGGGACAGGGATATGAAAAACTGTTTTTT. Translation: CASSQTGQGYEKLFF.

This clone has just one count. The chain joins TRBV5-4 to TRBJ1-1, with 7 bases fitting TRBD1. Germline CDR1 is SGHNT and CDR2 is YYREEE (reference sequence). The CDR3 sequence is 15 residues long. The V segment lost 0 bases and the J segment 1 base; nucleotides outside the gene matches: 3. CDR3 residues: CASSLDDRANTEAFF. The CDR3 DNA reads TGTGCCAGCAGCTTGGATGACAGGGCGAACACTGAAGCTTTCTTT.

The J gene is TRBJ1-1, the V gene TRBV19; D not resolved. V lost 0 bases, J lost 3 bases, and 8 bases lay in between. This CDR3 comprises 14 residues. Germline V lookup: CDR1 LNHDA, CDR2 SQIVND (reference sequence). CDR3 coding DNA: TGTGCCAGTAGTATAGATGGGCCTTACACTGAAGCTTTCTTT. It is translated as CASSIDGPYTEAFF.

The V call is TRBV9, the J call TRBJ2-5; a possible D gene is TRBD1 (6 bases). Germline V gene data show CDR1 as SGDLS and CDR2 as YYNGEE. V was trimmed by 7 bases and J by 1 base, leaving 14 bases between them. CDR3 size: 14 residues. CDR3 amino acids: CASAAGAAQETQYF. The CDR3 bases are TGTGCCAGCGCGGCAGGGGCAGCCCAAGAGACCCAGTACTTC.

The chain carries TRBV27 and TRBJ1-6; maybe TRBD1 (6 bases). Trimming took 4 bases from V and 8 from J, leaving 21 bases between them. This CDR3 spans 17 amino acids. CDR1 is MNHEY, CDR2 SMNVEV, per germline (reference sequence). The CDR3 region has the DNA TGTGCCAGCAGTTCGCCTCTCAGGGGTCGTCGGGATTCACCCCTCCACTTT. Its translation: CASSSPLRGRRDSPLHF.